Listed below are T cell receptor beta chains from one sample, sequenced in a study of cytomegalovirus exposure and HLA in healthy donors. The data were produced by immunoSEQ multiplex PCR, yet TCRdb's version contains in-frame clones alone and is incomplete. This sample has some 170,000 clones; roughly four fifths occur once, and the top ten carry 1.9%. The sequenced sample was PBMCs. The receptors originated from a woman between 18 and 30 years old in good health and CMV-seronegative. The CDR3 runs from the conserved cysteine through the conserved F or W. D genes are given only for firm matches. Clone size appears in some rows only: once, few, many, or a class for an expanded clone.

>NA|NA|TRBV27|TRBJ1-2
TGTGCCAGCAGTTTAGGGCCGCCATTGGGGGGAGGCTACACCTTC
CASSLGPPLGGGYTF
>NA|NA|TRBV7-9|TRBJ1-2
TGTTCCAGCAGCCATCAGGACAGCAATGGCTACACCTTC
CSSSHQDSNGYTF
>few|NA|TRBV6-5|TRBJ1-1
TGTGCCAGCAGTTCGGGGGTGAACACTGAAGCTTTCTTT
CASSSGVNTEAFF
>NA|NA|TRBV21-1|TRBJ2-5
TGTGCCAGCAGCAAAAACCGGGACAGGGGGCGTGGGGAGACCCAGTACTTC
CASSKNRDRGRGETQYF
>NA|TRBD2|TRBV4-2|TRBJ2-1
TGTGCCAGCAGCCAAGATCAGAGCGGGAGTGGTAATGAGCAGTTCTTC
CASSQDQSGSGNEQFF
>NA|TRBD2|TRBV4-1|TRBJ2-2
TGCGCCAGCAGCCGGAAGGGACTAGCAGATACCGCGAACACCGGGGAGCTGTTTTTT
CASSRKGLADTANTGELFF
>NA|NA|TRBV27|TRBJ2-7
TGTGCCAGCAGTTTGGGGGGGAACAGGGAAGGGAACGAGCAGTACTTC
CASSLGGNREGNEQYF
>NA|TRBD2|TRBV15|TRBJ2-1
TGTGCCGCCAGCAGCGGGACTAGCGGAGGCCCTGAGCAGTTCTTC
CAASSGTSGGPEQFF
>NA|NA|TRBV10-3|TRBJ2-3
TGTGCCATCAGTGAGCTAGATACGCAGTATTTT
CAISELDTQYF
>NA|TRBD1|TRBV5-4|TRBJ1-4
TGTGCCAGCAGCCCATACGCCGGGACAGGGAGTGAAAAACTGTTTTTT
CASSPYAGTGSEKLFF
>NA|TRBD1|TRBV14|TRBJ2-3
TGTGCCAGCAGCCGGGACAGGGGGCTAGATACGCAGTATTTT
CASSRDRGLDTQYF
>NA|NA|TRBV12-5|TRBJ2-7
TGTGCTAGTGGTTTGGTAGGTGACTTCGACGAGCAGTACTTC
CASGLVGDFDEQYF
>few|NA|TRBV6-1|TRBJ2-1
TGTGCCAGCAGTGAAAAGGGAGGAGGGATCGATGAGCAGTTCTTC
CASSEKGGGIDEQFF
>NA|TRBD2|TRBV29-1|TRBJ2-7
TGCAGCGGCTGGGACTACTCGAGGAGCGAGCAGTACTTC
CSGWDYSRSEQYF
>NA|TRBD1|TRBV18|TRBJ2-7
TGTGCCAGCTCACCACCCCATGCGGGACAGGGGGTCCACGAGCAGTACTTC
CASSPPHAGQGVHEQYF
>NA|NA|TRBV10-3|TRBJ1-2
TGTGCCATCAGTGAATCTAACAGGGTTCGAAATGGCTACACCTTC
CAISESNRVRNGYTF
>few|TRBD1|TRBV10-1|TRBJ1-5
TGCGCCAGCAGCCCCGGGACAGGGGATCTTCAGCCCCAGCATTTT
CASSPGTGDLQPQHF
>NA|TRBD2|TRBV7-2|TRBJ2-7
TGTGCCAGCAGCTTAGTCCGACCTAGCGGGCCCTACGAGCAGTACTTC
CASSLVRPSGPYEQYF
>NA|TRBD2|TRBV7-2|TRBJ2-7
TGTGCCAGCAGCTTACTAGCGGGGGCCTACGAGCAGTACTTC
CASSLLAGAYEQYF
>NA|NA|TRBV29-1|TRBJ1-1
TGCAGCGTTGATGGCAGAATGAACACTGAAGCTTTCTTT
CSVDGRMNTEAFF
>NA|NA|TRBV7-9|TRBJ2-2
TGTGCCAGCCCCGGGCCGAGAGGGAGAGAGCTGTTTTTT
CASPGPRGRELFF
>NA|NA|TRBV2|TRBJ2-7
TGTGCCAGCAGTGAGGGGAGTTTCAGCCACGAGCAGTACTTC
CASSEGSFSHEQYF
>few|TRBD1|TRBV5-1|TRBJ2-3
TGCGCCAGCAGCCCGGGACAGGGTACAGATACGCAGTATTTT
CASSPGQGTDTQYF
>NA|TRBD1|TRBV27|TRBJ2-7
TGTGCCAGCAGTTTACGACAGGGTAGGAGGGAGCAGTACTTC
CASSLRQGRREQYF
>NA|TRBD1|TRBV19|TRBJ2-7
TGTGCCAGTAGTTCCGGGACAGAGTACGAGCAGTACTTC
CASSSGTEYEQYF
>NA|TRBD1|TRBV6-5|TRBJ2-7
TGTGCCAGCAGTTACTCTATGTTCGGACAGGGATACGAGCAGTACTTC
CASSYSMFGQGYEQYF
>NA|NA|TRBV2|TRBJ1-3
TGTGCCAGCAGACAGGTCTCTGGAAACACCATATATTTT
CASRQVSGNTIYF
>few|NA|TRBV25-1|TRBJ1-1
TGTGCCAGCAGTGACAGGGATACTGAAGCTTTCTTT
CASSDRDTEAFF
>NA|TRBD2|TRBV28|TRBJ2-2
TGTGCCAGCAGTTTAGGCGGGAGAATGCTGTTTTTT
CASSLGGRMLFF
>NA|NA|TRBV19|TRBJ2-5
TGTGCCAGTAGGTCAGGGTCGGAAGAGACCCAGTACTTC
CASRSGSEETQYF
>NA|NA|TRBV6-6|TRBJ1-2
TGTGCCAGCAGTTACTCTGGGGCCCGAGGCTACACCTTC
CASSYSGARGYTF
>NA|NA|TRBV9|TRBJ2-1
TGTGCCAGCAGCGTAGAGTTTTCGCCGGGTTGGCCCTACAATGAGCAGTTCTTC
CASSVEFSPGWPYNEQFF
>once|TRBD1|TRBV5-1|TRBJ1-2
TGCGCCAGCAGCCCGGACAGGGGGGTCTATGGCTACACCTTC
CASSPDRGVYGYTF
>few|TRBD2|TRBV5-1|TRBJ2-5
TGCGCCAGCAGCCCCGGGGGGATCCGAGAGACCCAGTACTTC
CASSPGGIRETQYF
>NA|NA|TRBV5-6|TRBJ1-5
TGTGCCAGCAGCCTGGGTCCCACGGGGGGCGCACGGCAGCCCCAGCATTTT
CASSLGPTGGARQPQHF
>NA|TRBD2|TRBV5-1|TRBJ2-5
TGCGCCAGCAGCTTAGGCGGGGGGCTCCAAGAGACCCAGTACTTC
CASSLGGGLQETQYF
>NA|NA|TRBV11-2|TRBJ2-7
TGTGCCAGCAGCTTAAATTACGAGCAGTACTTC
CASSLNYEQYF
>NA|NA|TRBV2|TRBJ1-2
TGTGCCAGCAGTGAAGCGCAGGGAAGCGGGTACGGCTACACCTTC
CASSEAQGSGYGYTF
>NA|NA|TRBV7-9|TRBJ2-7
TGTGCCAGCAGCTTAGGGGGACACGAAGAGCAGTACTTC
CASSLGGHEEQYF
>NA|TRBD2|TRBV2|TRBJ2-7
TGTGCCAGCAGTGAGGGGCAACTAGCGGGAGTGCTCGAGCAGTACTTC
CASSEGQLAGVLEQYF
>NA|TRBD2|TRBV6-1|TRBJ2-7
TGTGCCAGCAGTGAAGTAGTCGGGAGGGCCTCCGAGCAGTACTTC
CASSEVVGRASEQYF
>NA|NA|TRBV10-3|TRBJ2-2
TGTGCCATCAGTGGGGCAGGGGTAATTAGCGCCGGGGAGCTGTTTTTT
CAISGAGVISAGELFF
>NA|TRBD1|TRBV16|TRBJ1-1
TGTGCCAGCAGGGGGGCAGGGGGCATGAACACTGAAGCTTTCTTT
CASRGAGGMNTEAFF
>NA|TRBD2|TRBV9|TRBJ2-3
TGTGCCAGCAGCGTAGCGGAGCGGGGGGGCACAGATACGCAGTATTTT
CASSVAERGGTDTQYF
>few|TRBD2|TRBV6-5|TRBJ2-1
TGTGCCAGCAGCCGAGGGACTAGCGTTGGGAATGAGCAGTTCTTC
CASSRGTSVGNEQFF
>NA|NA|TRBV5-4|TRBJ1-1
TGTGCCAGCAGCTTGGTGGGGGGGAGTCCGGACACTGAAGCTTTCTTT
CASSLVGGSPDTEAFF
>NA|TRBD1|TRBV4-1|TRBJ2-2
TGCGCCAGCAGCCGTCCCCCCGGGACAGGGGACGTCGAGCTGTTTTTT
CASSRPPGTGDVELFF
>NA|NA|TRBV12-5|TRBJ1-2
TGTGCTATTAGTGGGGGGGAGTGGCAGGTAAACTACTATGGCTACACCTTC
CAISGGEWQVNYYGYTF
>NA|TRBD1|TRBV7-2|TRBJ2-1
TGTGCCAGCAGCCTAGAGGGGGCGCGTAAGGCTGAGCAGTTCTTC
CASSLEGARKAEQFF
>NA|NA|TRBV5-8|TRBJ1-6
TGTGCCAGCAAACCGGAGGTTCAGCCCCTCCACTTT
CASKPEVQPLHF
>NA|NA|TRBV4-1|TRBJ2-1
TGCGCCAGCACCGGGAGCTCCTACAATGAGCAGTTCTTC
CASTGSSYNEQFF
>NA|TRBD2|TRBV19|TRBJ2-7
TGTGCCAGTAGTATTGACCCTAGCGGGAGCTCCTACGAGCAGTACTTC
CASSIDPSGSSYEQYF
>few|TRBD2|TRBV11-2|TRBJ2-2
TGTGCCAGCAGCTCCCAGACTAGCGGGAGATCACGGGAGCTGTTTTTT
CASSSQTSGRSRELFF
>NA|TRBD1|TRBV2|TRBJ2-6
TGTGCCAGCATTCCGGACAGGTACACTGGGGCCAACGTCCTGACTTTC
CASIPDRYTGANVLTF
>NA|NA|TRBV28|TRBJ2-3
TGTGCCAGCAGTTTATCTCTGGGGCGGGATACGCAGTATTTT
CASSLSLGRDTQYF